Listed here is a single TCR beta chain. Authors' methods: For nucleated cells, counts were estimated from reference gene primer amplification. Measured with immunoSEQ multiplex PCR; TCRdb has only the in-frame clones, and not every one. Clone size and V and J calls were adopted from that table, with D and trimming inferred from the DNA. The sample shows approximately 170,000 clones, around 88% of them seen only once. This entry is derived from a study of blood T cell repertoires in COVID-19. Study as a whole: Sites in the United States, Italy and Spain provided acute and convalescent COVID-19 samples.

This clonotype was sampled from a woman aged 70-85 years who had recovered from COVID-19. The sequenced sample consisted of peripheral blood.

The CDR3 loop reads CASSLVAGSSYNEQFF. The CDR3 region has the DNA TGTGCCAGCAGCTTGGTTGCGGGGAGCTCCTACAATGAGCAGTTCTTC. This chain uses TRBV5-5 with TRBJ2-1, with D possibly matching TRBD2 (6 bases). The CDR3 length is 16 residues. Germline V gives CDR1 SGHKS, CDR2 YYEKEE (reference sequence). V gave up 0 bases and J gave up 0 bases, with 10 bases separating them.